This T cell receptor (beta chain) stems from a study of blood T cells in healthy people across ages. On this clonotype itself: This sequence may be a read error, since a much larger clone differs from it by one base.

There were at least 6 micrograms of total RNA extracted from every sample. The use of a sample-barcoded 5' primer and a J-beta primer mix characterized a second PCR of roughly 7 to 12 cycles. The authors tagged each cDNA molecule using a template-switch adaptor with 12 random nucleotides. TCRdb reprocessed the 5' RACE reads via MiXCR and lists one record per CDR3 protein. Of approximately 1,700,000 distinct CDR3 sequences in the sample, approximately 40% were seen once. Germline V CDR1 and CDR2: MDHEN, SYDVKM. The CDR3 has 16 residues. V was clipped by 11 bases and J by 6 bases, with 26 bases between them.

The source is a human donor in good health. The sequenced material came from blood. This chain joins TRBV28 and TRBJ2-1, with D possibly being TRBD2 (5 bases). CDR3 protein: CAGPPRSSLVVNEQFF. The CDR3 region has the DNA TGTGCCGGCCCCCCCCGTTCTTCACTAGTCGTCAATGAGCAGTTCTTC.